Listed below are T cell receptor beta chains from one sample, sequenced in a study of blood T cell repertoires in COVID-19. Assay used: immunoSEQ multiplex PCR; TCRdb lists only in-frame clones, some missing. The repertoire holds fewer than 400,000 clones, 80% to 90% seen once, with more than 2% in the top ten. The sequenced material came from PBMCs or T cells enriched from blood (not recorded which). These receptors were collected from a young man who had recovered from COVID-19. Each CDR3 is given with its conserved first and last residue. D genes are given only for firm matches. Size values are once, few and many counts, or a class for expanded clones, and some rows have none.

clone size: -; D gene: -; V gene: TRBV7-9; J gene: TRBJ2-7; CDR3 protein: CASSLNRDTYEQYF; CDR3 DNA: TGTGCCAGCAGCTTGAATCGGGACACCTACGAGCAGTACTTC
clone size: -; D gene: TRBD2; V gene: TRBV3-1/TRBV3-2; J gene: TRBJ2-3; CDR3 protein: CASSRQTPSSGGAVDTQYF; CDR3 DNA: TGTGCCAGCAGCCGCCAAACCCCTTCTAGCGGGGGGGCCGTGGATACGCAGTATTTT
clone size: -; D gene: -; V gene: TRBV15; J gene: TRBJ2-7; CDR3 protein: CATSRVGEVSYEQYF; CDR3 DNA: TGTGCCACCAGCAGAGTGGGGGAGGTATCCTACGAGCAGTACTTC
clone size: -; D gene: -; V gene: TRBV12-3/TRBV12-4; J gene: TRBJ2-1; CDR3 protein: CASSFFRDGEQFF; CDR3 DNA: TGTGCCAGCAGTTTTTTCAGGGATGGTGAGCAGTTCTTC
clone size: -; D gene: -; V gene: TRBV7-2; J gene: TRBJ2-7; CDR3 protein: CASRATVSYEQYF; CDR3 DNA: TGTGCCAGCAGGGCAACAGTTTCCTACGAGCAGTACTTC
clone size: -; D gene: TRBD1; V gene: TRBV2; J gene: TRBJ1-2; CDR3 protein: CATRQGIFYGYTF; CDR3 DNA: TGTGCCACACGACAGGGCATCTTCTATGGCTACACCTTC
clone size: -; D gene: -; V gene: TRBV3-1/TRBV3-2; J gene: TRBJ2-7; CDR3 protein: CASSQGGWTYEQYF; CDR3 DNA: TGTGCCAGCAGCCAAGGGGGCTGGACCTACGAGCAGTACTTC
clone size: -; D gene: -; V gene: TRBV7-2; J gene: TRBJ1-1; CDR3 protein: CASSFAGTQRAFF; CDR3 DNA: TGTGCCAGCAGCTTCGCCGGGACTCAAAGAGCTTTCTTT
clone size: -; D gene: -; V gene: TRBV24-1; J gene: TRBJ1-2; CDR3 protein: CATSDGAGANTF; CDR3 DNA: TGTGCCACCAGTGATGGGGCAGGAGCGAACACCTTC
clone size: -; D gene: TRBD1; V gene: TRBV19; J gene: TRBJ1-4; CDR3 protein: CATEGQYNEKLFF; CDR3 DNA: TGTGCCACCGAGGGACAGTATAATGAAAAACTGTTTTTT
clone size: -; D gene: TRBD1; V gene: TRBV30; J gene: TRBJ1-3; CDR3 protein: CAWSRTGSGNTIYF; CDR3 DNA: TGTGCCTGGAGTAGGACAGGCTCTGGAAACACCATATATTTT
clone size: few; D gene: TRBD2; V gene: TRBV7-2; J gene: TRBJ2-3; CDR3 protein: CASSLGLAGTGTDTQYF; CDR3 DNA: TGTGCCAGCAGCTTAGGACTAGCGGGGACTGGCACAGATACGCAGTATTTT
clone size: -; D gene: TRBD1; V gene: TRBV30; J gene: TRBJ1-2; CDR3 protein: CAWGTGFGGYTF; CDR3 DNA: TGTGCCTGGGGGACAGGGTTTGGGGGCTACACCTTC
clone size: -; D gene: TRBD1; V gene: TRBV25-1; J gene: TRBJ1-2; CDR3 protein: CASSEGQGRGYTF; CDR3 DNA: TGTGCCAGCAGTGAGGGACAGGGTAGAGGCTACACCTTC
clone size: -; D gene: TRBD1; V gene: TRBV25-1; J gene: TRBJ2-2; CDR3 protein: CASSVRDRDTGELFF; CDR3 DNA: TGTGCCAGCAGTGTTCGGGACAGGGACACCGGGGAGCTGTTTTTT
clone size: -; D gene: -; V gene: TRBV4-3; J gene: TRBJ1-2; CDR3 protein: CASSQDGAQGGYGYTF; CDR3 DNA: TGCGCCAGCAGCCAAGATGGGGCCCAGGGAGGGTATGGCTACACCTTC
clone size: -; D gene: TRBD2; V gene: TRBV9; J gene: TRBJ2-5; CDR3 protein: CASSGVAGVMETQYF; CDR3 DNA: TGTGCCAGCAGCGGGGTAGCGGGGGTTATGGAGACCCAGTACTTC
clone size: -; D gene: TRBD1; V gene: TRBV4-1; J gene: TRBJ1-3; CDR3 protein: CASSQLQGVGNTIYF; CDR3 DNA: TGCGCCAGCAGCCAATTGCAGGGGGTCGGAAACACCATATATTTT
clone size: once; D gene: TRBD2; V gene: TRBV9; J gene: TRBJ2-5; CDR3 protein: CASTPTWRGVQETQYF; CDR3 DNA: TGTGCCAGCACCCCGACCTGGCGGGGGGTTCAAGAGACCCAGTACTTC
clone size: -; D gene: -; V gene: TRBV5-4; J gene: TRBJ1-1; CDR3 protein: CASSRGTEAFF; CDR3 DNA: TGTGCCAGCAGCCGAGGGACTGAAGCTTTCTTT
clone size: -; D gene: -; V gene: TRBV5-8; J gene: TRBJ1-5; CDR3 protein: CASSLKVVGGPQHF; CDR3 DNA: TGTGCCAGCAGCTTGAAGGTGGTGGGGGGGCCCCAGCATTTT